The entry below describes one TCR beta chain. What it binds is not known. The CDR3 covers 19 residues. J lost 1 base, V lost 5 bases, and 11 bases had no gene match. Germline lookup yields CDR1 SGHAT and CDR2 FQNNGV. Scientists made TCR beta libraries using quantitative 5'-RACE with molecular barcodes. In TCRdb, the 5' RACE reads were re-called with MiXCR into one record per CDR3 protein. In the table there are around 540,000 distinct CDR3 sequences, about 13% of which are singletons. This entry comes from a study of CD8 T cells in ankylosing spondylitis. Overall study results and limits: Characteristic of ankylosing spondylitis blood, it appeared, was a TCR beta motif comprising several highly homologous variants.

The receptor was derived from a male donor with ankylosing spondylitis. J is TRBJ2-1 and V is TRBV11-2, with 13 nucleotides matching TRBD2. Input material: blood, either unsorted or a sorted T cell fraction (not recorded which). For the CDR3, the DNA is TGTGCCAGCAGCCTCCGGACTAGCGGGGGCCTCAGGTCCTACAATGAGCAGTTCTTC. It codes for CASSLRTSGGLRSYNEQFF.